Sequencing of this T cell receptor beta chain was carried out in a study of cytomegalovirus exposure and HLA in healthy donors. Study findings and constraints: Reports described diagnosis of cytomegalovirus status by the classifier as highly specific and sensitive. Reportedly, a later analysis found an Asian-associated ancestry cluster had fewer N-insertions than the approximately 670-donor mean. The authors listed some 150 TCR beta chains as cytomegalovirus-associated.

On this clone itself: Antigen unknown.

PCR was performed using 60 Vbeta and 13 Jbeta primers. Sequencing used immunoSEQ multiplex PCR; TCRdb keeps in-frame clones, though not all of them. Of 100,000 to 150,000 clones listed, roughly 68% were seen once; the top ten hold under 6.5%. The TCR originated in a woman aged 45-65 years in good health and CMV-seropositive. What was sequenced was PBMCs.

The CDR3 is CASSLQGAYNEKLFF. The CDR3 DNA follows: TGCGCCAGCAGCTTACAGGGGGCATATAATGAAAAACTGTTTTTT. The chain couples TRBV5-1 to TRBJ1-4, with 9 bases matching TRBD1. There are 15 residues in the CDR3. Germline assignment: CDR1 SGHRS and CDR2 YFSETQ. V dropped 2 bases and J dropped 4; count of bases not matched to a gene: 3. Together with reference TRBV5-1 and TRBJ1-4, the CDR3 gives the full variable domain: KAGVTQTPRYLIKTRGQQVTLSCSPISGHRSVSWYQQTPGQGLQFLFEYFSETQRNKGNFPGRFSGRQFSNSRSEMNVSTLELGDSALYLCASSLQGAYNEKLFFGSGTQLSVL.